Detailed here is one TCR beta chain. The antigen remains undetermined. These data originate in a study of cytomegalovirus exposure and HLA in healthy donors. The CDR3 is 13 residues long. V dropped 8 bases and J dropped 0 bases, with 9 bases sitting between them. Germline values: CDR1 MDHEN, CDR2 SYDVKM. The protocol was immunoSEQ multiplex PCR, while the TCRdb copy is restricted to in-frame clones and leaves out a portion. The sample holds about 130,000 clones, about 96% seen once. Overall study results and limits: Three chains tied to CMV proved CMV antigen-specific in vitro.

Sample: PBMCs. This receptor was identified in a man between 18 and 35 years old in good health and CMV-seronegative. The chain is built from TRBV28 and TRBJ2-3; possibly TRBD2 for D (5 bases). The CDR3 region is CASGRTSTDTQYF. As DNA, the CDR3 is TGTGCCAGCGGCAGGACTAGCACAGATACGCAGTATTTT.